The entry below describes one T cell receptor (beta chain). The data stem from a study of shared clonotypes between healthy human individuals. Study context: Donor ages ranged 18 to 49 years: two women, a few men.

The CDR3 is made up of 15 amino acids. Trimming took 6 bases from V and 6 from J; bases not matched to a gene: 9. Germline V lookup: CDR1 WNHNN, CDR2 SYGVQD (reference sequence). The table came from immunoSEQ multiplex PCR; TCRdb's copy has only in-frame clones and leaves some out. The table lists 2 million to 2.5 million clones, more than 90% of them singletons, with about 0.13% in the top ten. The source is a man younger than 35 in good health. The sample was naive CD4+ T cells sorted from blood. Subset in this sample: CD45RA+ positively selected. The V call is TRBV10-1, the J call TRBJ2-5; 11 bases map to TRBD1. The CDR3 nucleotides are TGCGCCAGCAGCACTCCGGGACAGGGGGTAAAGACCCAGTACTTC. This gives the protein CASSTPGQGVKTQYF.